The 6 T cell receptor beta chains below all came from one sample that was sequenced in a study of T-cell reconstitution after alpha-beta-depleted transplantation in children (dated by TCRdb to about 2016). Libraries were built with PCR. The sequencer was an Illumina HiSeq 2500. Molecular barcoding was employed in the preparation of TCR libraries, with unique molecular identifiers being used to normalize TCRbeta repertoire quantification. Using fastp trimming at Q25 and MiXCR clonotype assembly, TCRdb reanalyzed the public sequencing data and kept in-frame beta chains. Every CDR3 protein is listed once, alongside the most common genes and DNA of its rows. Across this sample there are fewer than 750,000 distinct CDR3 sequences, with over 25% seen only once. Jointly, the top ten make up 30% to 45% of the sample. In the paper's terms, the treatment or condition label means: allogeneic hematopoietic cell transplantation with graft depleted of TCRalphabeta T cells and CD19 B cells.

Sequences were derived from PBMCs, sampled before TCRalphabeta/CD19-depleted stem cell transplant. All receptors derive from a boy under two years old with Wiskott-Aldrich syndrome, due to receive a stem cell transplant.

The chain is built from TRBV15 and TRBJ2-7; TRBD2 might be the D (6 bases). Germline-derived CDR1 and CDR2 are LNHNV and YYDKDF (reference sequence). CDR3 length: 13 amino acids. The germline V and J ends were trimmed by 3 bases and 2 bases, with 8 bases remaining between them. The CDR3 nucleotides are TGTGCCACCAGCAGTCGGACTACCTACGAGCAGTACTTC. It is translated as CATSSRTTYEQYF.

This clonotype was detected only a few times. The chain joins TRBV30 to TRBJ2-3; perhaps D is TRBD1 or TRBD2 (5 bases each). This CDR3 has 15 residues. In germline, CDR1 is GTSNPN, CDR2 SVGIG (reference sequence). Trimming cost V 7 bases and J 1 base, with 18 bases left between them. CDR3 nucleotide sequence: TGTGCCTCGAAGTGGTCGGGGACGGGCACAGATACGCAGTATTTT. Protein product: CASKWSGTGTDTQYF.

This clonotype was seen just once. This rearrangement joins TRBV7-2 to TRBJ1-2; a weak D match, TRBD1 (5 bases). The CDR3 contains 15 residues. Germline V lookup: CDR1 SGHTA, CDR2 FQGNSA. The V gene lost 5 bases and the J gene lost 1 base, with 14 bases spanning the gap. CDR3 in DNA: TGTGCCAGCAGCCCGGGACCGGAGGGTAACTATGGCTACACCTTC. Translating gives CASSPGPEGNYGYTF. The full variable domain, with the rest looked up from reference TRBV7-2 and TRBJ1-2, is GAGVSQSPSNKVTEKGKDVELRCDPISGHTALYWYRQSLGQGLEFLIYFQGNSAPDKSGLPSDRFSAERTGGSVSTLTIQRTQQEDSAVYLCASSPGPEGNYGYTFGSGTRLTVV.

This rearrangement joins TRBV7-2 to TRBJ1-6, with D unresolved. The germline V gene encodes CDR1 SGHTA and CDR2 FQGNSA. V gave up 5 bases and J gave up 14 bases, with 16 bases separating them. The CDR3 runs 13 residues. The CDR3 protein is CASSPSLSSALHF. The DNA of the CDR3 is TGTGCCAGCAGCCCCTCATTATCCTCGGCCCTCCACTTT.

The chain has TRBV20-1 and TRBJ2-2; D is unclear. This CDR3 spans 14 amino acids. The V end was cut by 0 bases, the J end by 8 bases, with 13 bases between. Germline CDR1 and CDR2: DFQATT and SNEGSKA (reference sequence). The CDR3 reads CSARDIRGTGELFF. CDR3 DNA sequence: TGCAGTGCTAGAGATATTAGAGGAACGGGGGAGCTGTTTTTT.

In this sample, this clonotype turned up a few times. The genes are TRBV21-1 and TRBJ2-1. TRBV21-1 is an annotated pseudogene. The CDR3 is made up of 17 amino acids. The CDR3 DNA sequence: TGTGCCAGCAGCAAAGCGCTTTGGTTTAGGTCTAACAATGAGCAGTTCTTC. Translating gives CASSKALWFRSNNEQFF.